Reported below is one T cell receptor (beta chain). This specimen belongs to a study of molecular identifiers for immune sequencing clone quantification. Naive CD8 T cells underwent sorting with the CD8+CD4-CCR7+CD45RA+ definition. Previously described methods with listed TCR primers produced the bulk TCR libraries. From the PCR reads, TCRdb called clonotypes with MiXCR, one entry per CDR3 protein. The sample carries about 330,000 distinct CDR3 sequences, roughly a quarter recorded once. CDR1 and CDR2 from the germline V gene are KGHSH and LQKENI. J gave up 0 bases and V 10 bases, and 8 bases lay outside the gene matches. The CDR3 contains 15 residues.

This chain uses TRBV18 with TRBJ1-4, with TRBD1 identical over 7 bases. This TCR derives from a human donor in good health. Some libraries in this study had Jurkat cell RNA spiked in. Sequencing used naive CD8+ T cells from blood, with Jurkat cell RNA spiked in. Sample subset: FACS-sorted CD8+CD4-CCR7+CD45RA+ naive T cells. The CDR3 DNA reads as TGTGCCAACCCGGACAGGCGAGCAACTAATGAAAAACTGTTTTTT. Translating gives CANPDRRATNEKLFF.